The present T cell receptor beta chain was sequenced within a study of blood T cell repertoires in COVID-19. Study in general: Sources were T cells, B-cell-depleted T cells, or PBMCs; the material itself was cDNA or gDNA.

As originally analysed: From reference gene primer amplification, estimates of nucleated cell counts were derived. Sequencing was performed with immunoSEQ multiplex PCR; in TCRdb, only in-frame clones are kept and a portion is missing. The D gene and trimming were derived from the DNA, and the V and J assignments and clone size from that table. The sample records about 89,000 clones, about three quarters being singletons. Germline V lookup: CDR1 MNHEY, CDR2 SMNVEV (reference sequence). The CDR3 is 16 amino acids. V was pared by 6 bases and J by 7 bases, with 10 bases of the junction left unmatched. Sample: peripheral blood. V gene TRBV27 combines with J gene TRBJ2-1, with TRBD2 identical over 12 bases. The TCR sequence derives from a woman older than 75 with acute or convalescent COVID-19. This CDR3 is CASSNLLAGGPNEQFF. The CDR3 region has the DNA TGTGCCAGCAGCAACCTACTAGCGGGGGGCCCAAATGAGCAGTTCTTC.